The 29 T cell receptor beta chains given below trace back to one sample, sequenced in a study of chemoradiotherapy in HPV16-positive cancers. Generated by immunoSEQ multiplex PCR, the TCRdb table keeps only in-frame clones and is missing some. In the table there are about 14,000 clones, approximately 75% of which are singletons. This material was obtained from a patient who underwent chemoradiotherapy. These receptors were obtained from a human donor with HPV-associated anogenital cancer.

CDR3 loop: CASRPGRLEAGNGYTF. The CDR3 coding sequence is TGTGCCAGCAGACCGGGACGGTTGGAAGCGGGCAATGGCTACACCTTC. The chain links TRBV6-6 to TRBJ1-2, with D perhaps TRBD1 (5 bases). Trimming removed 6 bases at V and 6 bases at J, with 23 bases between. Germline assignment: CDR1 MNHNY and CDR2 SVGAGI (reference sequence). CDR3 length: 16 residues.

This rearrangement joins TRBV5-6 to TRBJ1-4; D is ambiguous. CDR1 and CDR2 from the germline V gene are SGHDT and YYEEEE. Trimming cost V 3 bases and J 3 bases, with 12 bases left between them. The CDR3 is 15 residues long. In DNA, the CDR3 is TGTGCCAGCAGCTCCGGCCCGGTGGCTAATGAAAAACTGTTTTTT. It codes for CASSSGPVANEKLFF.

This chain connects TRBV19 to TRBJ1-5, with 7 positions matching TRBD1. After removal of 7 bases from V and 5 bases from J, the junction contained 8 bases not matched to a gene. This CDR3 contains 14 residues. From germline, CDR1 is LNHDA and CDR2 SQIVND (reference sequence). The CDR3 DNA reads as TGTGCCAGTACCAAGACAGGGCAGGATCAGCCCCAGCATTTT. Amino acid sequence: CASTKTGQDQPQHF.

This clone is a singleton in its sample. The chain employs TRBV10-3 and TRBJ1-4, with TRBD1 as a possible D gene (5 bases). CDR3 length equals 13 residues. The germline gives CDR1 ENHRY, CDR2 SYGVKD. V shed 9 bases and J shed 7 bases, with 15 bases lying between them. As DNA, the CDR3 is TGTGCCATGCAACGGGGGTGGGGTGAAAAACTGTTTTTT. Translating it yields CAMQRGWGEKLFF.

The V gene is TRBV5-1, the J gene TRBJ1-5; no clear D gene. Germline-derived CDR1 and CDR2 are SGHRS and YFSETQ. The V end was cut by 4 bases, the J end by 2 bases, with 10 bases between. This CDR3 spans 14 amino acids. The DNA for the CDR3 is TGCGCCAGCAGCCAAAGTGGAGGCAATCAGCCCCAGCATTTT. This sequence encodes CASSQSGGNQPQHF.

This CDR3 reads CASSASGAYNEQFF. CDR3 DNA: TGTGCCAGCAGCGCCTCTGGAGCGTACAATGAGCAGTTCTTC. The V gene is TRBV9, the J gene TRBJ2-1; D remains unclear. The CDR3 length is 14 residues. V was cut by 3 bases and J by 4 bases, with 11 bases left in between. The germline gives CDR1 SGDLS, CDR2 YYNGEE. The whole variable domain, remainder taken from reference TRBV9 and TRBJ2-1, is DSGVTQTPKHLITATGQRVTLRCSPRSGDLSVYWYQQSLDQGLQFLIQYYNGEERAKGNILERFSAQQFPDLHSELNLSSLELGDSALYFCASSASGAYNEQFFGPGTRLTVL.

This chain connects TRBV4-1 to TRBJ1-4; D unresolved. CDR1 is MGHRA and CDR2 is YSYEKL in the germline V gene. The CDR3 is made up of 14 amino acids. Trimming shortened V by 6 bases and J by 4 bases, and 12 bases separated the two germline ends. CDR3 sequence reads: CASRATRGNEKLFF. CDR3 DNA sequence: TGCGCCAGCAGGGCCACTCGTGGTAATGAAAAACTGTTTTTT.

The V gene is TRBV7-6, the J gene TRBJ1-2, with D possibly TRBD1 on 5 matching bases. Trimming took 1 base from V and 7 from J, leaving 10 bases between them. The CDR3 has 13 amino acids. Germline CDR1 is SGHVS and CDR2 is FNYEAQ. As DNA, the CDR3 is TGTGCCAGCAGCTTAGAAGGGACGGGTGGCTACACCTTC. Amino acids: CASSLEGTGGYTF.

The chain has TRBV29-1 and TRBJ2-1, with 7 positions matching TRBD1. Germline V CDR1 and CDR2: SQVTM, ANQGSEA. After removal of 4 bases from V and 7 bases from J, the junction contained 7 bases not matched to a gene. This CDR3 region has 13 residues. The CDR3 region has the DNA TGCAGCGTTGGAGCCAGGGGGATGAATGAGCAGTTCTTC. It translates to CSVGARGMNEQFF.

This clone was observed a handful of times. The chain combines TRBV6-5 with TRBJ1-2; D is ambiguous. This CDR3 has 12 amino acids. Trimming left V 2 bases short and J 3 bases short, with 4 bases between. Germline V gene sequence: CDR1 MNHEY, CDR2 SVGAGI. The CDR3 reads CASSYADYGYTF. CDR3 DNA sequence: TGTGCCAGCAGTTACGCCGACTATGGCTACACCTTC.

The chain has TRBV2 and TRBJ1-5; possibly TRBD1 for D (5 bases). The CDR3 runs 14 residues. Looked up from germline, CDR1 is SNHLY and CDR2 is FYNNEI. V lost 6 bases to trimming and J lost 3 bases, with 12 bases between them. CDR3 coding DNA: TGTGCCAGCAGCGCACAGGTGACCAATCAGCCCCAGCATTTT. It is translated as CASSAQVTNQPQHF.

In DNA form, the CDR3 reads TGTGCCAGCTACGGCCGCAACGAGCAGTACTTC. Encoded protein: CASYGRNEQYF. The chain combines TRBV6-1 with TRBJ2-7; no firm D call. CDR1 is MNHNS and CDR2 is SASEGT in the germline V gene. This CDR3 has 11 amino acids. V gave up 8 bases and J gave up 5 bases, with 10 bases separating them.

This chain joins TRBV29-1 and TRBJ2-7; 8 nucleotides align to TRBD2. The germline V gene encodes CDR1 SQVTM and CDR2 ANQGSEA. This CDR3 comprises 15 residues. After removal of 7 bases from V and 3 bases from J, the junction contained 14 bases not matched to a gene. For the CDR3, the DNA is TGCAGCGCCCACTCGGCCGGTACTAGCGGCTACGAGCAGTACTTC. This gives the protein CSAHSAGTSGYEQYF.

V is TRBV6-5 and J is TRBJ2-7; unclear D gene. This CDR3 spans 12 amino acids. Germline V lookup: CDR1 MNHEY, CDR2 SVGAGI. V was trimmed by 5 bases and J by 3 bases, leaving 8 bases between them. CDR3 loop: CASSPPGYEQYF. In DNA, the CDR3 is TGTGCCAGCAGTCCTCCTGGCTACGAGCAGTACTTC.

The V and J genes are TRBV27 and TRBJ1-3; D call uncertain. Germline CDR1 and CDR2: MNHEY and SMNVEV (reference sequence). The germline V and J ends were trimmed by 6 bases and 0 bases, with 9 bases remaining between them. The CDR3 covers 14 residues. The CDR3 sequence: CASSFTSSGNTIYF. The CDR3 DNA follows: TGTGCCAGCAGCTTCACCAGCTCTGGAAACACCATATATTTT.

This rearrangement joins TRBV5-1 to TRBJ2-7, with 7 positions matching TRBD2. V lost 4 bases to trimming and J lost 2 bases; unmatched junction nucleotides: 6. This CDR3 region has 14 residues. CDR1 SGHRS and CDR2 YFSETQ come from the germline V gene. CDR3 in DNA: TGCGCCAGCAGCGCGGGGGACGGAACCTACGAGCAGTACTTC. Translation gives CASSAGDGTYEQYF.

This clone is medium-sized (0.01 to 0.1%) by share. V gene TRBV13 combines with J gene TRBJ2-7, with 15 bases identical to TRBD2. V lost 4 bases, J lost 0 bases, and 10 bases stayed unmatched. The germline CDR1 and CDR2 sequences are PRHDT and FYEKMQ (reference sequence). The CDR3 consists of 19 residues. This CDR3 reads CASSSGPGTSGRPSYEQYF. In DNA form, the CDR3 reads TGTGCCAGCAGCTCCGGTCCCGGGACTAGCGGGAGGCCCTCCTACGAGCAGTACTTC.

The V call is TRBV7-9, the J call TRBJ1-2; D not certain. This CDR3 is 15 amino acids long. With 4 bases removed from V and 4 bases from J, the gap between germline ends came to 16 bases. Germline CDR1 is SEHNR and CDR2 is FQNEAQ (reference sequence). The CDR3 here is CASSSVGTTAYGYTF. As DNA, the CDR3 is TGTGCCAGCAGCTCCGTCGGAACAACAGCCTATGGCTACACCTTC.

The rearrangement joins TRBV7-9 to TRBJ1-4, with D tentatively TRBD1 (5 bases). The V gene lost 5 bases and the J gene lost 8 bases, with 12 bases spanning the gap. CDR1 and CDR2 from the germline V gene are SEHNR and FQNEAQ (reference sequence). The CDR3 consists of 13 residues. The CDR3 region has the DNA TGTGCCAGCAGCCCCGGGGGGGACGAAAAACTGTTTTTT. Translated: CASSPGGDEKLFF.

V is TRBV5-6 and J is TRBJ2-7; 7 bases are a match to TRBD2. The CDR3 has 14 residues. Germline V gives CDR1 SGHDT, CDR2 YYEEEE. The ends lost 2 bases at V and 7 bases at J; junction bases unmatched: 9. The CDR3 nucleotides read TGTGCCAGCAGCTTCCTCGCGGGAGCTCGTGAGCAGTACTTC. Protein sequence: CASSFLAGAREQYF.

This clone was counted once. The chain uses TRBV19 and TRBJ1-4, with D possibly TRBD1 on 5 matching bases. This CDR3 is built from 15 residues. Germline CDR1 LNHDA, CDR2 SQIVND (reference sequence). The V end was cut by 3 bases, the J end by 3 bases, with 11 bases between. CDR3 region: CASSIDGAANEKLFF. In DNA form, the CDR3 reads TGTGCCAGTAGTATCGACGGGGCAGCTAATGAAAAACTGTTTTTT.

The table lists this clone with a few counts. This rearrangement joins TRBV29-1 to TRBJ1-2; maybe TRBD1 (6 bases). Trimming took 8 bases from V and 8 from J, leaving 21 bases between them. The CDR3 is made up of 13 amino acids. CDR1 is SQVTM and CDR2 is ANQGSEA in the germline V gene. CDR3 amino acids: CSSWDPGALGYTF. CDR3 nucleotides: TGCAGCAGTTGGGACCCAGGGGCACTAGGCTACACCTTC. Full variable domain (rest looked up from reference TRBV29-1 and TRBJ1-2): SAVISQKPSRDICQRGTSLTIQCQVDSQVTMMFWYRQQPGQSLTLIATANQGSEATYESGFVIDKFPISRPNLTFSTLTVSNMSPEDSSIYLCSSWDPGALGYTFGSGTRLTVV.

The rearrangement joins TRBV6-1 to TRBJ1-1; 9 bases are a match to TRBD1. Germline loops: CDR1 MNHNS, CDR2 SASEGT. Trimming at V came to 3 bases and at J to 0 bases, leaving 2 bases not matched to a gene. The CDR3 is 15 amino acids. CDR3 loop: CASSDGTGMNTEAFF. As DNA, the CDR3 is TGTGCCAGCAGTGACGGGACAGGGATGAACACTGAAGCTTTCTTT.

The V call is TRBV27, the J call TRBJ1-2; perhaps TRBD1 as D (6 bases). Germline CDR1 and CDR2: MNHEY and SMNVEV (reference sequence). The CDR3 has 14 residues. Trimming cost V 3 bases and J 8 bases, with 16 bases left between them. The CDR3 loop reads CASSLGAATMGYTF. The CDR3 DNA reads TGTGCCAGCAGTTTGGGGGCCGCTACTATGGGCTACACCTTC.

The rearrangement links TRBV5-4 to TRBJ1-2; no clear D. The germline gives CDR1 SGHNT, CDR2 YYREEE (reference sequence). Trimming pared 4 bases from V and 0 bases from J, leaving 7 bases between. This CDR3 has 13 amino acids. CDR3 DNA sequence: TGTGCCAGCAGCCCCGATACTAACTATGGCTACACCTTC. It yields the protein CASSPDTNYGYTF. The whole variable domain, filled in from reference TRBV5-4 and TRBJ1-2, reads ETGVTQSPTHLIKTRGQQVTLRCSSQSGHNTVSWYQQALGQGPQFIFQYYREEENGRGNFPPRFSGLQFPNYSSELNVNALELDDSALYLCASSPDTNYGYTFGSGTRLTVV.

V usage is TRBV11-2 and J usage is TRBJ2-4, with D unclear. With 5 bases removed from V and 2 bases from J, the gap between germline ends came to 1 base. The CDR3 is 11 amino acids. Germline lookup yields CDR1 SGHAT and CDR2 FQNNGV. CDR3 amino acids: CASSPKNIQYF. In nucleotides, the CDR3 is TGTGCCAGCAGCCCCAAAAACATTCAGTACTTC.

This clone occurred a few times. The genes are TRBV30 and TRBJ1-5; D remains unclear. Germline assignment: CDR1 GTSNPN and CDR2 SVGIG (reference sequence). The CDR3 is 13 residues long. Trimming removed 4 bases from V and 5 bases from J, with 12 bases in between. The CDR3 protein is CAWNSMPYQPQHF. CDR3 bases: TGTGCCTGGAACTCCATGCCCTATCAGCCCCAGCATTTT. Supplemented by reference TRBV30 and TRBJ1-5, the full variable domain reads SQTIHQWPATLVQPVGSPLSLECTVEGTSNPNLYWYRQAAGRGLQLLFYSVGIGQISSEVPQNLSASRPQDRQFILSSKKLLLSDSGFYLCAWNSMPYQPQHFGDGTRLSIL.

This clone has just a few counts. The V call is TRBV30, the J call TRBJ2-2; D might be TRBD1 (6 bases). CDR1 is GTSNPN and CDR2 is SVGIG in the germline V gene (reference sequence). The CDR3 consists of 14 residues. Deletions cut 5 bases from V and 7 bases from J, with 17 bases between. The CDR3 nucleotides read TGTGCCTGGGGCCGACAGGTGGGGAACGGGGAGCTGTTTTTT. It encodes CAWGRQVGNGELFF.

J is TRBJ1-2 and V is TRBV19; perhaps TRBD1 as D (5 bases). Germline V gene sequence: CDR1 LNHDA, CDR2 SQIVND (reference sequence). The CDR3 has 14 residues. Trimming removed 5 bases at V and 4 bases at J, with 14 bases between. The CDR3 reads CASSVLAGIYGYTF. The CDR3 DNA reads as TGTGCCAGTAGTGTTCTAGCAGGGATCTATGGCTACACCTTC.